Below are 19 T cell receptor beta chains sequenced from a single sample in a study of breast tumors, draining lymph nodes, adjacent tissues. TCRdb used MiXCR to reprocess the multiplex PCR reads, holding one entry per CDR3 protein. The data contain over 150,000 distinct CDR3 sequences, 25% to 40% of them singletons. Breast cancer patients provided tissue from their axillary draining lymph nodes. Input material: axillary lymph node tissue. The receptors derive from a female donor with breast cancer. Some clones in this sample may be carry-over from other donors' samples.

The chain is built from TRBV20-1 and TRBJ1-1; D is undetermined. The CDR3 has 12 residues. With 8 bases removed from V and 0 bases from J, the gap between germline ends came to 10 bases. In germline, CDR1 is DFQATT, CDR2 SNEGSKA (reference sequence). CDR3 bases: TGCAGTCCTTTAGTTATGAACACTGAAGCTTTCTTT. Translation: CSPLVMNTEAFF.

This chain connects TRBV12-3 or TRBV12-4 to TRBJ1-2; the match to TRBD1 covers 8 bases. CDR3 length: 11 amino acids. Unmatched junction bases numbered 5, after V lost 5 bases and J lost 12 bases. The CDR3 DNA reads TGTGCCAGCAGTGGCACAGGGGGGAACACCTTC. This codes for CASSGTGGNTF.

Many counts were recorded for this clonotype. The chain recombines TRBV4-1 with TRBJ2-7; D is perhaps TRBD1 or TRBD2 (5 bases each). There are 14 residues in the CDR3. The V and J ends lost 4 bases and 5 bases respectively, with 15 bases between them. Looked up from germline, CDR1 is MGHRA and CDR2 is YSYEKL. The CDR3 DNA reads as TGCGCCAGCAGCCTTGGGGGTACAAAGAACGAGCAGTACTTC. Its translation is CASSLGGTKNEQYF.

This clonotype showed up many times. The J gene is TRBJ1-2, the V gene TRBV7-2, with D unresolved. CDR1 and CDR2 (germline): SGHTA, FQGNSA. The CDR3 extends over 15 amino acids. Trimming left V 5 bases short and J 1 base short, with 14 bases between. The CDR3 nucleotides are TGTGCCAGCAGCCCGTATGGCGAAGATAACTATGGCTACACCTTC. Encoded protein: CASSPYGEDNYGYTF.

By sample share, this clonotype is medium-sized. The chain joins TRBV10-3 to TRBJ2-6; 10 bases line up with TRBD1. Germline trimming cut 1 base from V and 2 bases from J; bases unmatched to any gene: 2. Germline V gene data show CDR1 as ENHRY and CDR2 as SYGVKD. CDR3 length equals 17 residues. This CDR3 is CAISELTGGAGANVLTF. The CDR3 bases are TGTGCCATCAGTGAGTTGACAGGGGGCGCTGGGGCCAACGTCCTGACTTTC.

In this sample, this clonotype turned up many times. The V call is TRBV7-6, the J call TRBJ2-7, with 7 nucleotides matching TRBD2. The trim removed 4 bases at V and 5 bases at J, leaving 8 bases unmatched. Germline CDR1 SGHVS, CDR2 FNYEAQ. This CDR3 comprises 14 residues. The CDR3 is CASSSFGGSNEQYF. The CDR3 region has the DNA TGTGCCAGCAGCTCCTTCGGGGGGTCCAACGAGCAGTACTTC.

This clonotype has at least ten counts. V gene TRBV9 combines with J gene TRBJ2-5; TRBD2 matches at 8 bases. From germline, CDR1 is SGDLS and CDR2 YYNGEE. The CDR3 contains 19 residues. J lost 5 bases, V lost 3 bases, and 21 bases had no gene match. The CDR3 sequence is CASSGKRGAGVVVEETQYF. The CDR3 coding sequence is TGTGCCAGCAGCGGGAAAAGGGGAGCGGGAGTCGTCGTCGAGGAGACCCAGTACTTC.

Points on this clonotype: Just one base apart from a much larger clone, this may be a read error. The chain carries TRBV6-6 and TRBJ2-1; TRBD2 might be the D (6 bases). Germline assignment: CDR1 MNHNY and CDR2 SVGAGI (reference sequence). The CDR3 has 15 amino acids. The CDR3: CASRGTQSSYSEQFF. CDR3 nucleotides: TGTGCCAGCAGGGGGACTCAGAGCTCCTACAGTGAGCAGTTCTTC.

On this clonotype itself: The missing conserved phenylalanine or tryptophan at the end of this CDR3 makes a read error likely. This sequence joins TRBV6-6 and TRBJ1-5; D is undetermined. Deletions cut 10 bases from V and 7 bases from J, with 17 bases between. The CDR3 has 13 residues. CDR1 is MNHNY, CDR2 SVGAGI, per germline (reference sequence). Here the CDR3 reads CATRVGRGQPQHL. CDR3 DNA sequence: TGTGCCACCCGCGTTGGGCGCGGACAGCCCCAGCATCTT.

Many counts were recorded for this clonotype. The V gene is TRBV6-5, the J gene TRBJ1-3, with D tentatively TRBD1 (6 bases). Trimming removed 5 bases from V and 2 bases from J, with 7 bases in between. The CDR3 has 13 residues. Germline-derived CDR1 and CDR2 are MNHEY and SVGAGI. CDR3 protein: CASSTGTGNTIYF. CDR3 coding DNA: TGTGCCAGCAGTACAGGGACTGGAAACACCATATATTTT.

This clonotype was counted at least ten times. The rearrangement joins TRBV19 to TRBJ1-4; no definite D call. CDR3 size: 15 residues. Looked up from germline, CDR1 is LNHDA and CDR2 is SQIVND (reference sequence). V was cut by 5 bases and J by 3 bases, with 13 bases left in between. The chain's CDR3 is CASSHTAGSNEKLFF. The CDR3 nucleotides read TGTGCCAGTAGTCACACAGCGGGATCTAATGAAAAACTGTTTTTT. Variable domain in full (rest from reference TRBV19 and TRBJ1-4): DGGITQSPKYLFRKEGQNVTLSCEQNLNHDAMYWYRQDPGQGLRLIYYSQIVNDFQKGDIAEGYSVSREKKESFPLTVTSAQKNPTAFYLCASSHTAGSNEKLFFGSGTQLSVL.

Ten or more counts support this clonotype. V usage is TRBV20-1 and J usage is TRBJ1-2, with 9 bases fitting TRBD1. With 5 bases clipped from V and 5 bases from J, the junction kept 12 bases outside the gene matches. Germline loops: CDR1 DFQATT, CDR2 SNEGSKA (reference sequence). This CDR3 has 15 residues. The CDR3: CSAARTQGAGYGYTF. CDR3 nucleotide sequence: TGCAGTGCTGCGAGAACACAGGGGGCGGGGTATGGCTACACCTTC.

This clonotype showed up just a few times. The chain is built from TRBV3-1 and TRBJ2-3, with 11 bases fitting TRBD2. The CDR3 runs to 18 residues. CDR1 and CDR2 from the germline V gene are LGHDT and YNNKEL (reference sequence). The junction had 10 bases not matched to a gene; V was cut back by 2 bases and J by 3 bases. The CDR3 spells CASSQRRSSGGATDTQYF. The CDR3 DNA follows: TGTGCCAGCAGCCAAAGAAGGAGTAGCGGGGGGGCGACAGATACGCAGTATTTT.

Remarks on this clonotype: A single base separates this from a much larger clone, so it may be a read error. The chain carries TRBV4-2 and TRBJ2-2, with D possibly being TRBD2 (6 bases). The CDR3 contains 17 residues. Germline V gene lookup returns CDR1 LGHNA and CDR2 YNFKEQ. The CDR3 region is CASGQDRGLLNTGELFF. The CDR3 coding sequence is TGTGCCAGCGGCCAAGATCGGGGACTGCTGAACACCGGGGAGCTGTTTTTT.

As regards this clonotype: Just one base apart from a much larger clone, this may be a read error. The V and J genes are TRBV20-1 and TRBJ2-1; a weak D match, TRBD2 (6 bases). V lost 1 base and J 9 bases, leaving 16 bases between the germline ends. Germline V CDR1 and CDR2: DFQATT, SNEGSKA (reference sequence). This CDR3 is 14 amino acids long. The CDR3 sequence: CSARVRGTDTEQFF. The CDR3 nucleotides are TGCAGTGCTAGAGTGCGGGGAACGGACACTGAGCAGTTCTTC.

This clonotype was seen only a few times. The rearrangement uses TRBV18 and TRBJ2-7, with 11 bases aligning to TRBD1. The CDR3 has 16 amino acids. Germline V CDR1 and CDR2: KGHSH, LQKENI. Trimming cost V 3 bases and J 5 bases; bases outside gene matches: 9. The CDR3 loop reads CASSPVRTGGFHEQYF. The CDR3 DNA follows: TGTGCCAGCTCACCTGTTAGGACAGGGGGCTTCCACGAGCAGTACTTC.

This clonotype appeared many times. This chain uses TRBV5-1 with TRBJ2-1; 7 nucleotides align to TRBD2. The CDR3 spans 15 residues. Germline trimming cut 4 bases from V and 4 bases from J; bases unmatched to any gene: 8. From germline, CDR1 is SGHRS and CDR2 YFSETQ. The CDR3 DNA is TGCGCCAGCAGCGACGGGGGGTTAGTGTACAATGAGCAGTTCTTC. Its protein product is CASSDGGLVYNEQFF.

This clonotype showed up just a few times. The chain combines TRBV11-2 with TRBJ2-5; perhaps TRBD2 as D (6 bases). The CDR3 is made up of 15 amino acids. Germline V lookup: CDR1 SGHAT, CDR2 FQNNGV. Trimming removed 4 bases from V and 1 base from J, with 13 bases in between. This CDR3 is CASSSRGGAQETQYF. CDR3 DNA sequence: TGTGCCAGCAGCTCTAGAGGAGGGGCCCAAGAGACCCAGTACTTC.

This clonotype was recorded many times. The rearrangement links TRBV6-1 to TRBJ1-2, with 8 nucleotides matching TRBD1. The J segment lost 4 bases and the V segment lost 3 bases, leaving 10 bases of the junction unmatched. This CDR3 spans 16 amino acids. Per germline, CDR1 MNHNS and CDR2 SASEGT. Here the CDR3 reads CASSEAGGSRGYGYTF. DNA for the CDR3: TGTGCCAGCAGTGAGGCAGGGGGCTCGCGGGGCTATGGCTACACCTTC.